The clone carrying this T cell receptor beta chain occurred once. Its target is unknown. These data originate in a study of CD8 T cells in ankylosing spondylitis. Each TCR beta library was made by quantitative 5'-RACE that incorporated molecular barcodes. TCRdb independently ran MiXCR on the 5' RACE reads; one entry per CDR3 protein. The sample lists about 200,000 distinct CDR3 sequences, more than 10% occurring once. The V end was cut by 6 bases, the J end by 3 bases, with 6 bases between. This CDR3 has 12 residues. Germline CDR1 LNHDA, CDR2 SQIVND (reference sequence). Study results and limitations: Earlier work had already found some motif variants in reactive arthritis synovial fluid and blood. Seemingly characteristic of ankylosing spondylitis blood was a TCR beta motif consisting of fewer than 10 highly homologous variants.

Input material: blood, either unsorted or a sorted T cell fraction (not recorded which). The receptor's source is a male donor with ankylosing spondylitis or in good health (not recorded which). This chain links TRBV19 with TRBJ1-5, with D uncertain. In nucleotides, the CDR3 is TGTGCCAGTAGCCCACCCAATCAGCCCCAGCATTTT. This encodes CASSPPNQPQHF.